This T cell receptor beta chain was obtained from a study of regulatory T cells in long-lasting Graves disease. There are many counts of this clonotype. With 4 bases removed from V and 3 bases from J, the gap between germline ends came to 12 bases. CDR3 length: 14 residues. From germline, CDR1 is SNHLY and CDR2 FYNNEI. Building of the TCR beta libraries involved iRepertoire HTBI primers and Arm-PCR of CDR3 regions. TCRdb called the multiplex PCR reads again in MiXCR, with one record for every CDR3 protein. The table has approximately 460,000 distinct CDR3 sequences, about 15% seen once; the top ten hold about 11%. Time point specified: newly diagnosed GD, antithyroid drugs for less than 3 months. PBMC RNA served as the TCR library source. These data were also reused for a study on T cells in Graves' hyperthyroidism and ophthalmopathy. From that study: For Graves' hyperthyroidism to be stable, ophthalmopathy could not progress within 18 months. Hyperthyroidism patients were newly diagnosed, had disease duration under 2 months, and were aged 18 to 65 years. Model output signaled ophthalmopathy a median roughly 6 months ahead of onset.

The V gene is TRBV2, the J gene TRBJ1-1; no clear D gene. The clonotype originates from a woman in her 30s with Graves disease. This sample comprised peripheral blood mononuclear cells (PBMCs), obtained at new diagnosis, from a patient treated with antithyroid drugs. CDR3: CASSAATFDTEAFF. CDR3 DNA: TGTGCCAGCAGTGCGGCCACCTTTGACACTGAAGCTTTCTTT. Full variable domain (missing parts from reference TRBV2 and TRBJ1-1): EPEVTQTPSHQVTQMGQEVILRCVPISNHLYFYWYRQILGQKVEFLVSFYNNEISEKSEIFDDQFSVERPDGSNFTLKIRSTKLEDSAMYFCASSAATFDTEAFFGQGTRLTVV.